This T cell receptor beta chain emerged from a study of T cell repertoires in cytomegalovirus infection. About the research overall: From public TCR beta signatures came an indication of both CMV infection and matching HLA type.

This clonotype showed up just a few times. What it recognizes is unknown. This CDR3 is built from 15 residues. With 4 bases clipped from V and 6 bases from J, the junction kept 10 bases outside the gene matches. The germline V gene encodes CDR1 SGDLS and CDR2 YYNGEE. Via MiXCR, TCRdb re-called the reads, giving one row per CDR3 protein. The top ten hold roughly 9.8% of the sample, which has more than 150,000 distinct CDR3 sequences, around a quarter seen once. Study conclusions and caveats: Cumulative frequency of public TCR beta families picked out carriers of CMV plus the relevant HLA. The ex vivo response showed dominance by HLA-C-restricted CMV-specific TCR beta clonotypes.

The specimen sequenced was PBMCs. This receptor was obtained from a human donor in good health (CMV status not recorded). Some clones in this sample may be carry-over from other donors' samples. The chain combines TRBV9 with TRBJ1-5, with 7 positions matching TRBD1. In nucleotides, the CDR3 is TGTGCCAGCAGCCCCGAGGGAGGGGGCGGTCAGCCCCAGCATTTT. This encodes CASSPEGGGGQPQHF.